Listed below are T cell receptor beta chains from one sample, sequenced in a study of shared clonotypes between healthy human individuals. Sequencing was performed with immunoSEQ multiplex PCR; in TCRdb, only in-frame clones are kept and a portion is missing. The table includes approximately 2,000,000 clones, around 93% detected once. Sequenced sample: naive CD8+ T cells from PBMCs. The receptors here all came from a man between 18 and 29 years old in good health. Some clones in this sample may be carry-over from other donors' samples. The CDR3 runs from the conserved cysteine through the conserved F or W. The D gene is left open where the match is weak. Expanded clones get a size class; other rows say once, few or many, or leave the size out.

v_call	clone_size	d_call	j_call	cdr3_aa	cdr3_nt
TRBV11-2	once	TRBD2	TRBJ2-7	CASSFLTSGGFYEQYF	TGTGCCAGCAGCTTCCTTACTAGCGGGGGTTTCTACGAGCAGTACTTC
TRBV7-9	NA	TRBD2	TRBJ2-5	CASSSSREAQETQYF	TGTGCCAGCAGCTCGTCACGGGAGGCCCAAGAGACCCAGTACTTC
TRBV27	once	NA	TRBJ2-7	CASPPRGRPPAAETYEQYF	TGTGCCAGCCCCCCTCGAGGGAGACCGCCCGCCGCGGAAACCTACGAGCAGTACTTC
TRBV19	NA	NA	TRBJ2-7	CASSQSERGSYEQYF	TGTGCCAGTAGCCAATCAGAAAGGGGCTCCTACGAGCAGTACTTC
TRBV5-1	NA	NA	TRBJ2-2	CASSFLYANTGELFF	TGCGCCAGCAGCTTTCTTTACGCGAACACCGGGGAGCTGTTTTTT
TRBV7-9	NA	TRBD1	TRBJ2-1	CASSSINPTGASSYNEQFF	TGTGCCAGCAGCTCTATAAACCCAACAGGGGCCTCCTCCTACAATGAGCAGTTCTTC
TRBV6-1	NA	TRBD1	TRBJ1-1	CASSSTGGNTEAFF	TGTGCCAGCAGCTCGACAGGGGGCAACACTGAAGCTTTCTTT
TRBV4-3	few	NA	TRBJ2-4	CASSQEGAGTSNIQYF	TGCGCCAGCAGCCAAGAAGGAGCCGGGACTTCAAACATTCAGTACTTC
TRBV27	NA	NA	TRBJ2-7	CASSFLPGSYEQYF	TGTGCCAGCAGTTTCCTTCCGGGATCCTACGAGCAGTACTTC
TRBV6-5	NA	NA	TRBJ2-1	CASSQARVGYNEQFF	TGTGCCAGCAGCCAAGCCAGGGTAGGCTACAATGAGCAGTTCTTC
TRBV25-1	once	NA	TRBJ1-1	CASSDLDGVGCFF	TGTGCCAGCAGTGACCTGGACGGTGTCGGATGCTTCTTT
TRBV7-6	NA	NA	TRBJ2-1	CASSLGDGWYEQFF	TGTGCCAGCAGCTTGGGCGATGGTTGGTATGAGCAGTTCTTC
TRBV10-1	NA	NA	TRBJ2-7	CASSEFGSSYEQYF	TGCGCCAGCAGTGAGTTTGGGAGCTCCTACGAGCAGTACTTC
TRBV7-9	NA	TRBD1	TRBJ2-1	CASSSTGPNEQFF	TGTGCCAGCAGCTCGACAGGGCCCAATGAGCAGTTCTTC
TRBV7-9	NA	NA	TRBJ1-2	CASSGRRGSNYGYTF	TGTGCCAGCAGCGGGCGGCGGGGTTCCAACTATGGCTACACCTTC
TRBV19	NA	TRBD2	TRBJ2-7	CASSILAGGYEQYF	TGTGCCAGTAGTATTCTAGCGGGAGGATACGAGCAGTACTTC
TRBV14	once	NA	TRBJ2-2	CASSQDLWPDGTTGELFF	TGTGCCAGCAGCCAAGATCTATGGCCGGACGGAACCACCGGGGAGCTGTTTTTT
TRBV19	NA	TRBD2	TRBJ2-1	CASRPVTSGSNEQFF	TGTGCCAGTCGACCGGTGACTAGCGGGAGTAATGAGCAGTTCTTC
TRBV6-5	NA	NA	TRBJ1-2	CASSYRDGYGYTF	TGTGCCAGCAGTTACCGGGACGGATATGGCTACACCTTC
TRBV25-1	NA	NA	TRBJ1-2	CASTGSDGYTF	TGTGCCAGCACGGGAAGCGATGGCTACACCTTC
TRBV5-6	NA	NA	TRBJ2-7	CASSFGHLEQYF	TGTGCCAGCAGCTTCGGACATTTGGAGCAGTACTTC
TRBV7-8	NA	TRBD2	TRBJ2-1	CASSGSGSFYNEQFF	TGTGCCAGCAGCGGAAGCGGGAGTTTTTACAATGAGCAGTTCTTC
TRBV21-1	NA	NA	TRBJ1-2	CASWGLHNPNYGYTF	TGTGCCAGCTGGGGCCTACACAACCCTAACTATGGCTACACCTTC
TRBV27	NA	NA	TRBJ2-1	CASRKASYNEQFF	TGTGCCAGCAGAAAAGCGTCTTACAATGAGCAGTTCTTC
TRBV7-9	NA	NA	TRBJ1-1	CASSFGSSEAFF	TGTGCCAGCAGCTTCGGGTCGTCTGAAGCTTTCTTT
TRBV7-9	NA	NA	TRBJ2-7	CASSLAGRDQGYEQYF	TGTGCCAGCAGCTTAGCGGGTAGGGATCAGGGGTACGAGCAGTACTTC
TRBV5-1	once	TRBD2	TRBJ2-1	CASSLYPSSGITYNEQFF	TGCGCCAGCAGCTTGTATCCCTCTAGCGGGATAACCTACAATGAGCAGTTCTTC
TRBV19	NA	NA	TRBJ2-7	CASSDLLADYEQYF	TGTGCCAGTAGTGATCTGCTAGCAGACTACGAGCAGTACTTC
TRBV19	NA	NA	TRBJ2-3	CASSNRGWLLTQYF	TGTGCCAGTAGTAATAGAGGCTGGCTTCTCACGCAGTATTTT
TRBV5-6	NA	TRBD2	TRBJ2-1	CASSGGTSGSGEQFF	TGTGCCAGCAGCGGGGGGACTAGCGGGAGTGGTGAGCAGTTCTTC
TRBV11-2	NA	NA	TRBJ2-7	CASSLVGPAAEQYF	TGTGCCAGCAGCTTAGTGGGACCGGCGGCCGAGCAGTACTTC